The 25 T cell receptor beta chains below all came from one sample that was sequenced in a study of blood T cell repertoires in COVID-19. Profiling relied on immunoSEQ multiplex PCR, and the TCRdb table lists in-frame clones only, not all of them. The repertoire holds around 200,000 clones, with about 83% as singletons. The sample taken for sequencing was PBMCs or T cells enriched from blood (not recorded which). These receptors came from a man aged 40-55 years with acute COVID-19.

The chain joins TRBV23-1 to TRBJ2-1; a possible D gene is TRBD1 (6 bases). TRBV23-1 is an open reading frame, and its role is uncertain. The CDR3 is 16 amino acids. Trimming shortened V by 3 bases and J by 3 bases, and 15 bases separated the two germline ends. The CDR3, as DNA: TGCGCCAGCAGTCAGCTCTCACAGGGAATCTACAATGAGCAGTTCTTC. Translated, it gives CASSQLSQGIYNEQFF.

The chain uses TRBV29-1 and TRBJ2-1; possible D gene TRBD2, 6 bases. This CDR3 region has 11 residues. With 1 base removed from V and 10 bases from J, the gap between germline ends came to 8 bases. CDR1 and CDR2 from the germline V gene are SQVTM and ANQGSEA. For the CDR3, the DNA is TGCAGCGTTGAAGTGGGACTGGAGCAGTTCTTC. Translating gives CSVEVGLEQFF.

The chain's CDR3 is CASSSDRIYEQYF. The CDR3 nucleotides are TGTGCCAGCAGCTCGGACAGGATCTACGAGCAGTACTTC. The chain combines TRBV7-9 with TRBJ2-7; 7 bases map to TRBD1. This CDR3 spans 13 amino acids. Losses at the gene ends were 4 bases for V and 3 bases for J; bases not matched to a gene: 3. Germline V lookup: CDR1 SEHNR, CDR2 FQNEAQ (reference sequence).

This clone showed up just once. The chain recombines TRBV5-6 with TRBJ2-1; D perhaps matches TRBD2 (5 bases). The V and J ends lost 4 bases and 3 bases respectively, with 14 bases between them. This CDR3 spans 15 amino acids. Per the germline V gene, CDR1 is SGHDT and CDR2 is YYEEEE. The DNA for the CDR3 is TGTGCCAGCAGCCCGGGGAGCGGAGGCTACAATGAGCAGTTCTTC. As protein: CASSPGSGGYNEQFF.

The chain couples TRBV12-5 to TRBJ1-2; no clear D gene. Trimming cost V 1 base and J 4 bases, with 10 bases left between them. The CDR3 totals 14 residues. Germline assignment: CDR1 LGHNT and CDR2 FRNRAP. The CDR3 DNA reads as TGTGCTAGTGGTTTGGATAGCGGCCTCTATGGCTACACCTTC. Protein: CASGLDSGLYGYTF. The full variable domain, in which reference TRBV12-5 and TRBJ1-2 provide the parts outside the CDR3, is DARVTQTPRHKVTEMGQEVTMRCQPILGHNTVFWYRQTMMQGLELLAYFRNRAPLDDSGMPKDRFSAEMPDATLATLKIQPSEPRDSAVYFCASGLDSGLYGYTFGSGTRLTVV.

The chain has TRBV10-2 and TRBJ2-5, with D maybe TRBD1 (6 bases). The CDR3 is 14 residues long. CDR1 WSHSY and CDR2 SAAADI come from the germline V gene. The V gene lost 2 bases and the J gene lost 1 base, with 8 bases spanning the gap. CDR3 in DNA: TGCGCCAGCAGTGAGGCAGGGGTCCAAGAGACCCAGTACTTC. Amino acids: CASSEAGVQETQYF.

CDR3 DNA sequence: TGCGCCAGCAGCTCTAGGGGAGGATGGACTGAAGCTTTCTTT. Residues: CASSSRGGWTEAFF. The chain is built from TRBV5-1 and TRBJ1-1, with D tentatively TRBD1 (5 bases). The CDR3 has 14 residues. CDR1 SGHRS and CDR2 YFSETQ come from the germline V gene. V gave up 3 bases and J gave up 5 bases, with 14 bases separating them.

In this sample, this clone turned up a few times. The V gene is TRBV7-9, the J gene TRBJ2-2; D unclear. CDR3 size: 16 residues. Per germline, CDR1 SEHNR and CDR2 FQNEAQ (reference sequence). The V end lost 3 bases, the J end lost 1 base, and 12 bases lay between the germline ends. Written as DNA, the CDR3 is TGTGCCAGCAGCTTTCGCCCCCCAGAGAACACCGGGGAGCTGTTTTTT. Amino acid sequence: CASSFRPPENTGELFF.

This clone was observed once. The chain recombines TRBV6-5 with TRBJ2-3, with D perhaps TRBD2 (5 bases). CDR1 is MNHEY, CDR2 SVGAGI, per germline. This CDR3 contains 16 residues. Between the trimmed V and J ends, which lost 0 bases and 0 bases, there was a span of 10 bases. The CDR3 DNA reads TGTGCCAGCAGTTACTCTAGCGCCTCTAGCACAGATACGCAGTATTTT. Its translation is CASSYSSASSTDTQYF.

This rearrangement joins TRBV3-1 (or the pseudogene TRBV3-2) to TRBJ2-7; no firm D call. The CDR3 contains 13 residues. V lost 0 bases and J lost 5, with 8 bases in between. Germline V lookup: CDR1 LGHDT, CDR2 YNNKEL (reference sequence). CDR3: CASSQDPEDEQYF. The DNA of the CDR3 is TGTGCCAGCAGCCAAGACCCTGAGGACGAGCAGTACTTC.

V and J are TRBV4-2 and TRBJ1-6; weak D call: TRBD1 (6 bases). The length of the CDR3 is 14 residues. V was cut by 1 base and J by 9 bases, with 10 bases left in between. Germline V gene data show CDR1 as LGHNA and CDR2 as YNFKEQ. The CDR3 coding sequence is TGTGCCAGCAGCCAAGGGGACATCTCTTCACCCCTCCACTTT. Translated, it gives CASSQGDISSPLHF.

The V and J genes are TRBV4-2 and TRBJ2-7, with TRBD1 as a possible D gene (6 bases). The CDR3 is 14 residues long. V was shortened by 4 bases and J by 7 bases, with 17 bases between the two germline ends. Germline CDR1 and CDR2: LGHNA and YNFKEQ. CDR3 sequence reads: CASSPGQSPQEQYF. The CDR3 coding sequence is TGTGCCAGCAGCCCCGGACAGTCTCCTCAAGAGCAGTACTTC.

The V call is TRBV6-4, the J call TRBJ2-4; weak D call: TRBD1 (5 bases). Trimming cost V 6 bases and J 3 bases, with 15 bases left between them. CDR1 and CDR2 from the germline V gene are MRHNA and SNTAGT. The CDR3 runs 15 residues. Here the CDR3 DNA reads TGTGCCAGCAGCCCATGGGAAAGGGGCAAAAACATTCAGTACTTC. Translating gives CASSPWERGKNIQYF.

The sample holds a few counts of this clone. The chain couples TRBV28 to TRBJ2-2; D uncertain. The germline V and J ends were trimmed by 4 bases and 0 bases, with 6 bases remaining between them. This CDR3 is built from 14 residues. Germline V CDR1 and CDR2: MDHEN, SYDVKM. This chain's CDR3 is CASSWHSNTGELFF. The CDR3 nucleotides read TGTGCCAGCAGTTGGCATTCGAACACCGGGGAGCTGTTTTTT.

The chain has TRBV7-9 and TRBJ2-7; D may be TRBD1 (6 bases). The CDR3 consists of 14 residues. Germline V lookup: CDR1 SEHNR, CDR2 FQNEAQ (reference sequence). V gave up 1 base and J gave up 4 bases, with 11 bases separating them. CDR3 DNA sequence: TGTGCCAGCAGCTTAGAGGGCAGGGGTTACGAGCAGTACTTC. It is translated as CASSLEGRGYEQYF.

A few counts support this clone. The chain is built from TRBV27 and TRBJ1-5, with a possible D match to TRBD1 (6 bases). The CDR3 spans 16 residues. CDR1 is MNHEY and CDR2 is SMNVEV in the germline V gene (reference sequence). V was clipped by 5 bases and J by 1 base, with 15 bases between them. The CDR3 coding sequence is TGTGCCAGCAGTCTACAGGGACCGCGCAGCAATCAGCCCCAGCATTTT. Residues: CASSLQGPRSNQPQHF.

The table lists this clone with a count of one. The chain recombines TRBV5-6 with TRBJ1-2; D is undetermined. Germline V CDR1 and CDR2: SGHDT, YYEEEE. Trimming cost V 3 bases and J 8 bases, with 14 bases left between them. The CDR3 runs to 13 residues. The CDR3 spells CASSSGLKGGYTF. The CDR3 DNA is TGTGCCAGCAGCTCAGGTCTAAAAGGAGGCTACACCTTC.

About this clone: Other DNA sequences in the same sample also yield this CDR3. The V call is TRBV27, the J call TRBJ2-7; weak D call: TRBD1 (5 bases). Germline lookup yields CDR1 MNHEY and CDR2 SMNVEV (reference sequence). CDR3 size: 13 residues. V was cut by 2 bases and J by 2 bases, with 7 bases left in between. The DNA for the CDR3 is TGTGCCAGCAGTTTACAGGGCCCCTACGAGCAGTACTTC. Its translation: CASSLQGPYEQYF.

This clone occurred a few times. The chain uses TRBV7-9 and TRBJ1-1; D gene unclear. Germline-derived CDR1 and CDR2 are SEHNR and FQNEAQ (reference sequence). V lost 5 bases and J 0 bases, leaving 16 bases between the germline ends. CDR3 length equals 16 residues. CDR3 amino acids: CASSPGSSFLNTEAFF. Written as DNA, the CDR3 is TGTGCCAGCAGCCCCGGGTCATCTTTTCTGAACACTGAAGCTTTCTTT.

The rearrangement uses TRBV9 and TRBJ2-7, with 9 nucleotides matching TRBD2. J was trimmed by 5 bases and V by 0 bases; bases with no gene match: 12. Germline CDR1 reads SGDLS; CDR2 reads YYNGEE. The CDR3 extends over 17 amino acids. This CDR3 is CASSVEGGRADLDEQYF. Written as DNA, the CDR3 is TGTGCCAGCAGCGTAGAAGGCGGGAGGGCCGACCTCGACGAGCAGTACTTC. Full variable domain (outside the CDR3, taken from reference TRBV9 and TRBJ2-7): DSGVTQTPKHLITATGQRVTLRCSPRSGDLSVYWYQQSLDQGLQFLIQYYNGEERAKGNILERFSAQQFPDLHSELNLSSLELGDSALYFCASSVEGGRADLDEQYFGPGTRLTVT.

The chain joins TRBV7-2 to TRBJ2-1, with a weak D call TRBD1 (5 bases). The germline CDR1 and CDR2 sequences are SGHTA and FQGNSA. The CDR3 length is 15 residues. V gave up 1 base and J gave up 4 bases, with 11 bases separating them. The CDR3 region has the DNA TGTGCCAGCAGCTTAGGCAGGGCCACTTACAATGAGCAGTTCTTC. Its protein product is CASSLGRATYNEQFF.

This rearrangement joins TRBV28 to TRBJ2-7; D not certain. Germline CDR1 and CDR2: MDHEN and SYDVKM. The CDR3 is made up of 15 amino acids. V was clipped by 8 bases and J by 0 bases, with 17 bases between them. The CDR3 DNA is TGTGCCAGCCTCCCGTTGCAGGTAGGCTCCTACGAGCAGTACTTC. This gives the protein CASLPLQVGSYEQYF.

This chain links TRBV7-6 with TRBJ2-7; 12 positions agree with TRBD2. Germline CDR1 and CDR2: SGHVS and FNYEAQ. CDR3 length equals 16 residues. The V gene end was trimmed by 5 bases and the J gene end by 5 bases; junction bases not matched to a gene: 10. CDR3 coding DNA: TGTGCCAGCAGCGGGGAACTAGCGGGAGGAACCCACGAGCAGTACTTC. Protein product: CASSGELAGGTHEQYF.

About this clone itself: This sample also contains other DNA sequences that code for the same CDR3. This chain links TRBV3-1 (or the pseudogene TRBV3-2) with TRBJ2-7; tentatively, D is TRBD1 (5 bases). Looked up from germline, CDR1 is LGHDT and CDR2 is YNNKEL (reference sequence). CDR3 size: 15 residues. Between the trimmed V and J ends, which lost 0 bases and 4 bases, there was a span of 13 bases. The CDR3 protein is CASSQEGGQGYEQYF. CDR3 DNA sequence: TGTGCCAGCAGCCAAGAGGGTGGCCAGGGTTACGAGCAGTACTTC.

The gene calls are TRBV28 and TRBJ1-5; D remains ambiguous. The germline V gene encodes CDR1 MDHEN and CDR2 SYDVKM. The V end lost 8 bases, the J end lost 4 bases, and 18 bases lay between the germline ends. This CDR3 has 15 amino acids. The CDR3 loop is CASLALGVGNQPQHF. CDR3 DNA: TGTGCCAGCCTAGCCCTCGGGGTGGGGAATCAGCCCCAGCATTTT.